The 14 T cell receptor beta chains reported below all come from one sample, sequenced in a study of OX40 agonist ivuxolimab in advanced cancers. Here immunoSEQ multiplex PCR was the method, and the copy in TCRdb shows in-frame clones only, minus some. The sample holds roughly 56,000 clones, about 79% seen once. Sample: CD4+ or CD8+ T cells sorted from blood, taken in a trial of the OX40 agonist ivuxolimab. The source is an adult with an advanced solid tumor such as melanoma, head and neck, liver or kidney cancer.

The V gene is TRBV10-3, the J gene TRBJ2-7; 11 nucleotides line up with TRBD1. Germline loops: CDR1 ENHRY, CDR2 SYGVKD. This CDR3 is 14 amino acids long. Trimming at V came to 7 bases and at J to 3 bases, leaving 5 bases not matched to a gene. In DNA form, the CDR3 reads TGTGCCATCAATTCCGGGACAGGGGGCTACGAGCAGTACTTC. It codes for CAINSGTGGYEQYF.

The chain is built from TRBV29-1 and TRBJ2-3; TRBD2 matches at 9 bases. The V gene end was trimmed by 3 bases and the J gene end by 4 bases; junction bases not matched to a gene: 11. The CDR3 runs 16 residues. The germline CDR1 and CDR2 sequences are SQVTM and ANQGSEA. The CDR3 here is CSVDKPGLAISDTQYF. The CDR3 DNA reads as TGCAGCGTTGACAAGCCGGGACTAGCAATTTCAGATACGCAGTATTTT.

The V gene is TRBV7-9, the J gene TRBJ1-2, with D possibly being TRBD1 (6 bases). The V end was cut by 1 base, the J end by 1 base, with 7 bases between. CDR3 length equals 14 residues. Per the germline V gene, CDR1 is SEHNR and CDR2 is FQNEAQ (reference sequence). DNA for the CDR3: TGTGCCAGCAGCTTAGGGACAGTTAACTATGGCTACACCTTC. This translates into CASSLGTVNYGYTF.

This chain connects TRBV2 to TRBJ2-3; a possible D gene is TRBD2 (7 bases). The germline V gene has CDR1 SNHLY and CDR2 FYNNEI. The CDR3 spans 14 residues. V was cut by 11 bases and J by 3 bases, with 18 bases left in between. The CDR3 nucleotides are TGTGCCTCCTGGGGGCGGGAGTCGACAGATACGCAGTATTTT. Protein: CASWGRESTDTQYF.

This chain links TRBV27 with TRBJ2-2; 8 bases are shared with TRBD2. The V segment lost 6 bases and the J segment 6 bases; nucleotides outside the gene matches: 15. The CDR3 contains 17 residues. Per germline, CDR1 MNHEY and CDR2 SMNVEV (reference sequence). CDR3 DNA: TGTGCCAGCAGCTCCGTGAGTGGGGCGGGAGGCGCCGGGGAGCTGTTTTTT. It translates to CASSSVSGAGGAGELFF.

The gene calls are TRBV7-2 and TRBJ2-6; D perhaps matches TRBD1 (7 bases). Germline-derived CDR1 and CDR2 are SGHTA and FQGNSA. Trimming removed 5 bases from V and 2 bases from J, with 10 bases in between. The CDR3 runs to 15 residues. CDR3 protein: CASSGGTAGANVLTF. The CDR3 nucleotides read TGTGCCAGCAGCGGGGGGACAGCTGGGGCCAACGTCCTGACTTTC.

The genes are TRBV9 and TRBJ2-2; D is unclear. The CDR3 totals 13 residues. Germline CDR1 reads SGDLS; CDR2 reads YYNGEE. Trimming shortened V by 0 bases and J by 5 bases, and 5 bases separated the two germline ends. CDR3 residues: CASSVVGTGELFF. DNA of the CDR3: TGTGCCAGCAGCGTAGTGGGGACCGGGGAGCTGTTTTTT.

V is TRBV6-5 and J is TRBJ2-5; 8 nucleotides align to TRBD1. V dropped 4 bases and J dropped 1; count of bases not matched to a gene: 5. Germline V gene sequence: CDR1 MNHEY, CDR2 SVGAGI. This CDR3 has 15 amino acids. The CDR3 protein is CASSLTGARQETQYF. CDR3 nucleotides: TGTGCCAGCAGTTTGACAGGGGCCCGCCAAGAGACCCAGTACTTC.

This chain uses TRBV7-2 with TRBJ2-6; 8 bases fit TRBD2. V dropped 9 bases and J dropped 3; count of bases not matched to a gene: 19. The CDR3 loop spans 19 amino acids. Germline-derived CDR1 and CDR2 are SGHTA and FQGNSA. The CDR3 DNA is TGTGCCAGTCGCCCGGGAGCGGGGGCCCTTCCTAGTGGGGCCAACGTCCTGACTTTC. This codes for CASRPGAGALPSGANVLTF.

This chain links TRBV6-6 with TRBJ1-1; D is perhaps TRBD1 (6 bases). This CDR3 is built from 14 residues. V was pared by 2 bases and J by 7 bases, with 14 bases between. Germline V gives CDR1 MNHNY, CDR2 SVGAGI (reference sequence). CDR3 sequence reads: CASSYDRGPYEAFF. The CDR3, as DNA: TGTGCCAGCAGTTACGATCGGGGGCCGTATGAAGCTTTCTTT.

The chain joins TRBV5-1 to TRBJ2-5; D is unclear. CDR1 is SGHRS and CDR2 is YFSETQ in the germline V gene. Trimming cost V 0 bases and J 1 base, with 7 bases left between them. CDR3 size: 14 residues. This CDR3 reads CASSLGRFQETQYF. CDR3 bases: TGCGCCAGCAGCTTGGGAAGATTCCAAGAGACCCAGTACTTC.

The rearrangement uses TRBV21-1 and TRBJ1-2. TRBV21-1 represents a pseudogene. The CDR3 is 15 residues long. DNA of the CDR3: TGTGCCAGCAGCAAAGAAGACTGCAATAACTATGGCTACACCTTC. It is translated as CASSKEDCNNYGYTF.

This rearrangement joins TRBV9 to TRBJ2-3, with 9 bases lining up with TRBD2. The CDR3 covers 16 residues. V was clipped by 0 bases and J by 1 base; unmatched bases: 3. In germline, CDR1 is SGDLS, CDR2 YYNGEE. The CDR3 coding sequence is TGTGCCAGCAGCGTAGGACAGCGGGGGGGCACAGATACGCAGTATTTT. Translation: CASSVGQRGGTDTQYF. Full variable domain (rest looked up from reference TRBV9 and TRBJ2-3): DSGVTQTPKHLITATGQRVTLRCSPRSGDLSVYWYQQSLDQGLQFLIQYYNGEERAKGNILERFSAQQFPDLHSELNLSSLELGDSALYFCASSVGQRGGTDTQYFGPGTRLTVL.

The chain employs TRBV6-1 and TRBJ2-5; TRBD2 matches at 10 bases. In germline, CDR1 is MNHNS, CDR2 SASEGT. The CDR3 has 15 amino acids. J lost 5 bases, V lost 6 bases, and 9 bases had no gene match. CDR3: CASRQPSGGGETQYF. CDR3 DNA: TGTGCCAGCAGACAACCTAGCGGGGGCGGTGAGACCCAGTACTTC.